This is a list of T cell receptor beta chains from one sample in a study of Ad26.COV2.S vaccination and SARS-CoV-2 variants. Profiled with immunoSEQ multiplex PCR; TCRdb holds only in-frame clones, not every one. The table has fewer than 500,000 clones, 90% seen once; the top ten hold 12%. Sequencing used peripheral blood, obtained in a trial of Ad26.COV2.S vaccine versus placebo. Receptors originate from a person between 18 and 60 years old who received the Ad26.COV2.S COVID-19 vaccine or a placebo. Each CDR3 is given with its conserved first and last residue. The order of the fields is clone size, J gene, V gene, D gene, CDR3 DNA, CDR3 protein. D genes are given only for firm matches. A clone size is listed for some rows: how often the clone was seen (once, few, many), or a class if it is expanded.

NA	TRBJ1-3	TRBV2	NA	TGTGCCAGCAGTCTAGGACAGTGGAGCTCTGGAAACACCATATATTTT	CASSLGQWSSGNTIYF
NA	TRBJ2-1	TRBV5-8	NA	TGTGCCAGCAGCTTGGCTGGTTCCTCCTACAATGAGCAGTTCTTC	CASSLAGSSYNEQFF
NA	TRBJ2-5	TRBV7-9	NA	TGTGCCAGCAGCTTAGGGGTAGGGGCAGAGACCCAGTACTTC	CASSLGVGAETQYF
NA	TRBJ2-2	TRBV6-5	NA	TGTGCCGGCCGGGACGTCGGGGAGCTGTTTTTT	CAGRDVGELFF
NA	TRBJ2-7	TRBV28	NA	TGTGCCAGCAGTTCTCAAAGGACTGGGGGCTCCTACGAGCAGTACTTC	CASSSQRTGGSYEQYF
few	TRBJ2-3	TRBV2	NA	TGTGCCAGCAGGTCGGAGGCAGATACGCAGTATTTT	CASRSEADTQYF
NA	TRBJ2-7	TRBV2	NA	TGTGCCAGCAGTGAAAAGGGGTCCTACGAGCAGTACTTC	CASSEKGSYEQYF
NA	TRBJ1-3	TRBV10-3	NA	TGTGCCATCAGTGAACAGTCCTCTGGAAACACCATATATTTT	CAISEQSSGNTIYF
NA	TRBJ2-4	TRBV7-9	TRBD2	TGTGCCAGCAGCGAGGGACTAGCGGGAAACATTCAGTACTTC	CASSEGLAGNIQYF
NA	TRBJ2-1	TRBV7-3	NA	TGTGCCAGCAGCTTACGGGGTACGGGCAGCTCCTACAATGAGCAGTTCTTC	CASSLRGTGSSYNEQFF
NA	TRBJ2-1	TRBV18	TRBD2	TGTGCCAGCTCACCCAAGGAGCTAGCGGGAGTTGGTGAGCAGTTCTTC	CASSPKELAGVGEQFF
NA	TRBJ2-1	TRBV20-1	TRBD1	TGCAGTGCTGAGACAGGGGGTGAGCAGTTCTTC	CSAETGGEQFF
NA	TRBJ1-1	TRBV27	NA	TGTGCCAGCAGTCACGGACAGAACACTGAAGCTTTCTTT	CASSHGQNTEAFF
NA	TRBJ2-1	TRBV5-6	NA	TGTGCCAGCAGCTTGGGACAGGCTCGTGAGCAGTTCTTC	CASSLGQAREQFF
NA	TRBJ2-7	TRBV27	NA	TGTGCCAGCAGTTTAAATAATCTCTACGAGCAGTACTTC	CASSLNNLYEQYF
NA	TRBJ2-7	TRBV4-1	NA	TGCGCCAGCAGCCACGAACCTCGACAGGAGGGGAACGAGCAGTACTTC	CASSHEPRQEGNEQYF
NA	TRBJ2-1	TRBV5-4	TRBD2	TGTGCCAGCAGCACCCTCCCTAGCGGGAGATTCCATGAGCAGTTCTTC	CASSTLPSGRFHEQFF
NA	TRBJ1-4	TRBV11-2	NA	TGTGCCAGCAGCGAGTCGTTAGTTGAAAAACTGTTTTTT	CASSESLVEKLFF
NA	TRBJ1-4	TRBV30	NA	TGTGCCTGGAGTGCGGCGACAGCGCGCGGGGAAAAACTGTTTTTT	CAWSAATARGEKLFF
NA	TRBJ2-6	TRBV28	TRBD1	TGTGCCAGCAGTCCCGGGACAGGCTCAAGGGGGGCCAACGTCCTGACTTTC	CASSPGTGSRGANVLTF
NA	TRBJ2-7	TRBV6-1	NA	TGTGCCAGCAGTGAACCGGGACGGACTTCCGAGCAGTACTTC	CASSEPGRTSEQYF
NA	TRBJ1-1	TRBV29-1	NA	TGCAGCGTTGAAGATATGAACACTGAAGCTTTCTTT	CSVEDMNTEAFF
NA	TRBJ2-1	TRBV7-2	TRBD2	TGTGCCAGCAGCTATCGGTGGACTAGCGGGAGCTATGAGCAGTTCTTC	CASSYRWTSGSYEQFF
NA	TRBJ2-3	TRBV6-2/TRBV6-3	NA	TGTGCCAGCAGTATCTACGTTCCAGATACGCAGTATTTT	CASSIYVPDTQYF
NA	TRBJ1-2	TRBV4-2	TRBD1	TGTGCCAGCAGCCAAGTGGGACAGAACTATGGCTACACCTTC	CASSQVGQNYGYTF
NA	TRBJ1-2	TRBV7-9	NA	TGTGCCAGCAGCCGGGACACCTCTAACTATGGCTACACCTTC	CASSRDTSNYGYTF
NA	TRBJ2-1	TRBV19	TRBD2	TGTGCCAGTAGTTACGGACTAGCGGGTTACAATGAGCAGTTCTTC	CASSYGLAGYNEQFF
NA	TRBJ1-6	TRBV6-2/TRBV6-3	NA	TGTGCCAGCAGTTACGGGGGCGGAAATTCACCCCTCCACTTT	CASSYGGGNSPLHF
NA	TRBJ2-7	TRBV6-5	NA	TGTGCCACCAAGACAGGAGGGTTCTCCTACGAGCAGTACTTC	CATKTGGFSYEQYF
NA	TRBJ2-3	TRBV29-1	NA	TGCAGCGTTTTCGGGCTCATGGCGCAGTATTTT	CSVFGLMAQYF
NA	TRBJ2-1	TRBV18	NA	TGTGCCAGCTCACTCGACGGGAGCTCCTACAATGAGCAGTTCTTC	CASSLDGSSYNEQFF
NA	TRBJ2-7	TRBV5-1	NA	TGCGCCAGCAGGCCCGGATACGAGCAGTACTTC	CASRPGYEQYF
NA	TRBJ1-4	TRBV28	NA	TGTGCCAGCAGTTTGCTTTCCGGAAAACTGTTTTTT	CASSLLSGKLFF
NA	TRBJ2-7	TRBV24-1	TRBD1	TGTGCCACCAGTGATTTGCTGGTCGGGACAGGGTTCTACGAGCAGTACTTC	CATSDLLVGTGFYEQYF